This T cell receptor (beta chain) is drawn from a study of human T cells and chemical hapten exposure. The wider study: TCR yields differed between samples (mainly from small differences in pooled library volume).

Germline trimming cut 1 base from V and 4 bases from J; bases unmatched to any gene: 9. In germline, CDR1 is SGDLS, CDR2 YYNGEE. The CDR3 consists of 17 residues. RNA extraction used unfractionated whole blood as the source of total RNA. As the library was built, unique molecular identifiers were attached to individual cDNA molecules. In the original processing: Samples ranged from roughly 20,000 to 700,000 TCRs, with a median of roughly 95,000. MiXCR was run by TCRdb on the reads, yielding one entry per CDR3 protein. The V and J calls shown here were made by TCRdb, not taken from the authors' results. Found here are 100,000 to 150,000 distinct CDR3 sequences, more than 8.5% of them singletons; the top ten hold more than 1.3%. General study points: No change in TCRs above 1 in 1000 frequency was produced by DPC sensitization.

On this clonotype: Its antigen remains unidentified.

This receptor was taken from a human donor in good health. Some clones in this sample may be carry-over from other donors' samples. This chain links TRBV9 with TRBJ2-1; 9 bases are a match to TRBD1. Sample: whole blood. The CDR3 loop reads CASSVFGGQGRYNEQFF. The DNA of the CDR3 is TGTGCCAGCAGCGTATTCGGGGGACAGGGCCGATACAATGAGCAGTTCTTC.